The next 8 T cell receptor beta chains were all read from a single sample in a study of vaccination and CD4 T cells after COVID-19. Cultured CD4+ T cell DNA was sequenced using the Oncomine TCR Beta short-read assay. TCRdb redid the calling of the PCR reads with MiXCR, one entry per CDR3 protein. The sample holds almost 20,000 distinct CDR3 sequences, approximately 42% seen once. As to treatment: roughly ten-day PBMC culture with coronavirus spike peptide pools or control peptides (ViraFEST assay). The antigens for these receptors are not known. This material consisted of CD4+ T cells from blood, cultured in vitro, taken before SARS-CoV-2 vaccination. The source is a human donor who received a COVID-19 vaccine.

The chain has TRBV7-3 and TRBJ2-5, with D possibly matching TRBD2 (5 bases). Germline assignment: CDR1 SGHTA and CDR2 FQGTGA. The CDR3 spans 13 residues. Between the trimmed V and J ends, which lost 2 bases and 2 bases, there was a span of 6 bases. CDR3 DNA: TGTGCCAGCAGCTTAGAGCGGCAAGAGACCCAGTACTTC. Residues: CASSLERQETQYF.

The chain combines TRBV27 with TRBJ1-2; 10 bases are a match to TRBD1. V shed 0 bases and J 7 bases; nucleotides not matched to a gene: 8. CDR1 is MNHEY, CDR2 SMNVEV, per germline (reference sequence). The CDR3 totals 16 residues. The CDR3 nucleotides read TGTGCCAGCAGTTTATCCCGGGACAGGGGTTTCGGTGGCTACACCTTC. Its translation is CASSLSRDRGFGGYTF.

This chain connects TRBV20-1 to TRBJ2-5, with 11 bases lining up with TRBD2. The CDR3 loop spans 14 amino acids. V shed 2 bases, J shed 4 bases, and the junction held 3 bases outside the gene matches. The germline V gene encodes CDR1 DFQATT and CDR2 SNEGSKA (reference sequence). In DNA, the CDR3 is TGCAGTGCTAGAATAGCGGGGGGGGGAGAGACCCAGTACTTC. It specifies CSARIAGGGETQYF.

This chain connects TRBV19 to TRBJ1-2; D uncertain. CDR3 length equals 17 residues. Germline V lookup: CDR1 LNHDA, CDR2 SQIVND (reference sequence). V dropped 5 bases and J dropped 2 bases, with 21 bases sitting between them. CDR3 loop: CASSLYGPSEANYGYTF. The CDR3, as DNA: TGTGCCAGTAGTCTATACGGCCCCAGCGAGGCAAACTATGGCTACACCTTC.

The chain combines TRBV28 with TRBJ2-5; 7 nucleotides align to TRBD2. V lost 6 bases, J lost 4 bases, and 11 bases stayed unmatched. The CDR3 has 15 amino acids. CDR1 and CDR2 from the germline V gene are MDHEN and SYDVKM. The CDR3 loop reads CASRGRAGRGETQYF. The CDR3, as DNA: TGTGCCAGCAGGGGGAGAGCGGGGCGGGGAGAGACCCAGTACTTC.

This chain links TRBV6-1 with TRBJ1-5; TRBD1 matches at 7 bases. The junction had 3 bases not matched to a gene; V was cut back by 3 bases and J by 7 bases. This CDR3 comprises 13 residues. CDR1 MNHNS and CDR2 SASEGT come from the germline V gene. CDR3 loop: CASSDYRGQPQHF. CDR3 DNA sequence: TGTGCCAGCAGTGACTACAGGGGCCAGCCCCAGCATTTT.

The gene calls are TRBV20-1 and TRBJ2-3; D gene unclear. The CDR3 contains 13 residues. The V end lost 3 bases, the J end lost 5 bases, and 12 bases lay between the germline ends. Looked up from germline, CDR1 is DFQATT and CDR2 is SNEGSKA (reference sequence). CDR3 loop: CSASYESKDTQYF. The CDR3 nucleotides read TGCAGTGCTAGTTACGAATCCAAAGATACGCAGTATTTT.

The table lists this clonotype with a count of one. V and J are TRBV30 and TRBJ2-3; tentatively, D is TRBD1 (6 bases). The CDR3 has 15 amino acids. V dropped 5 bases and J dropped 5 bases, with 20 bases sitting between them. Germline V gene sequence: CDR1 GTSNPN, CDR2 SVGIG (reference sequence). In DNA form, the CDR3 reads TGTGCCTGGGGGCCCGGACAGAGTTTGCAAGATACGCAGTATTTT. Protein product: CAWGPGQSLQDTQYF.